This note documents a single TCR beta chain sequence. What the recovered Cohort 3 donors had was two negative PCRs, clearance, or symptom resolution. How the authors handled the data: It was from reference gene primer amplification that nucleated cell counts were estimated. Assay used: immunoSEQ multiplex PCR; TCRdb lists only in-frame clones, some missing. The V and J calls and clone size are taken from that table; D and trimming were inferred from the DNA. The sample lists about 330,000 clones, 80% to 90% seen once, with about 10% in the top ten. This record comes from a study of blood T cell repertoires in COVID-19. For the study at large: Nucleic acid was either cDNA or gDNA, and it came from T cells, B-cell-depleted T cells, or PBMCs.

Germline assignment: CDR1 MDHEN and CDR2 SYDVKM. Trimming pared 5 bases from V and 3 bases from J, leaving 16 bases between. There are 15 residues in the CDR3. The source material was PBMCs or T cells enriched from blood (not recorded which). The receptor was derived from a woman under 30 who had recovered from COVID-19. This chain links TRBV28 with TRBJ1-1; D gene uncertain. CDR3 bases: TGTGCCAGCAGTCCCGCCGGGCCGGGATACACTGAAGCTTTCTTT. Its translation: CASSPAGPGYTEAFF.